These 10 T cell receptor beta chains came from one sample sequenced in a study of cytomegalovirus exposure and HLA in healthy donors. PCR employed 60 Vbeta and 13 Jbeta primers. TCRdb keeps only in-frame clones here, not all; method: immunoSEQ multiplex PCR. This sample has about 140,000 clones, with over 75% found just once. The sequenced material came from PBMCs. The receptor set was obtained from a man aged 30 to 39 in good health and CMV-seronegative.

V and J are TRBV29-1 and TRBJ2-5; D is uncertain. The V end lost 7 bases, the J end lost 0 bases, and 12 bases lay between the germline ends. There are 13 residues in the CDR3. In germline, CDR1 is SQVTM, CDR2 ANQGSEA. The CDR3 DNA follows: TGCAGCGCCGAAACACCGTACCAAGAGACCCAGTACTTC. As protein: CSAETPYQETQYF.

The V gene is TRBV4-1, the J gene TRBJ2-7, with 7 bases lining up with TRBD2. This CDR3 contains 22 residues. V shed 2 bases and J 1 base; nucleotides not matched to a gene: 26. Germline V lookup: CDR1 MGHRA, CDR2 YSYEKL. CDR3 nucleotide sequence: TGCGCCAGCAGCCAAATTTTCCCCCCCCGCCTCTCTGGCGGGAGTATTTCCTACGAGCAGTACTTC. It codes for CASSQIFPPRLSGGSISYEQYF.

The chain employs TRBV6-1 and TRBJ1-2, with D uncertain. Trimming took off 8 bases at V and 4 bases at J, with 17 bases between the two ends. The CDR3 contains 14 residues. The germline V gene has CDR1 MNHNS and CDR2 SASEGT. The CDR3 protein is CASLGKHLIYGYTF. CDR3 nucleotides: TGTGCCAGCCTGGGCAAACACCTGATCTATGGCTACACCTTC.

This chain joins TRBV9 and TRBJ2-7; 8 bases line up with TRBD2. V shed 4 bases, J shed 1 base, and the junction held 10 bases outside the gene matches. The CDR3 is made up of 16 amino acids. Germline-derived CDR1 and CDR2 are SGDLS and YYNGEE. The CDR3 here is CASSSGTSGSSYEQYF. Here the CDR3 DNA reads TGTGCCAGCAGCTCCGGAACTAGCGGATCTTCCTACGAGCAGTACTTC.

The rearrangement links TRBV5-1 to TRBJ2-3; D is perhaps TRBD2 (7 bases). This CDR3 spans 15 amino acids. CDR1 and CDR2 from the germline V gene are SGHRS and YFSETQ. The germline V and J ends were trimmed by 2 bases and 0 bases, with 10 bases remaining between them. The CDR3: CASSFGGRSTDTQYF. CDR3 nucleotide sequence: TGCGCCAGCAGCTTCGGGGGGCGTAGCACAGATACGCAGTATTTT.

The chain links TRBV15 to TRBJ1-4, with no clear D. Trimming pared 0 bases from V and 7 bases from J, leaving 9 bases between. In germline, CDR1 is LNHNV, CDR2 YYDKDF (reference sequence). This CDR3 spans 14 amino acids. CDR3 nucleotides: TGTGCCACCAGCAGAGATCCGCGGGGTGAAAAACTGTTTTTT. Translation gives CATSRDPRGEKLFF.

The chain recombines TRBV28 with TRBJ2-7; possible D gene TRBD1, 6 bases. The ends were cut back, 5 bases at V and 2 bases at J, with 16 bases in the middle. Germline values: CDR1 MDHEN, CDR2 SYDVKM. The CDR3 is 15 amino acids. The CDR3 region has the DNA TGTGCCAGCAGTGGGCGCGACAGGCAAGCCTACGAGCAGTACTTC. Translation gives CASSGRDRQAYEQYF.

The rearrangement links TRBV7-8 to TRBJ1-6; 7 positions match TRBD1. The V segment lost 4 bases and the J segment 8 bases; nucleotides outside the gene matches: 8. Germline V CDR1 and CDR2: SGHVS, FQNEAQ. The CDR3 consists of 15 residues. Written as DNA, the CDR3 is TGTGCCAGCAGCTCGTTGACAGGGAAGGATTCACCCCTCCACTTT. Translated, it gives CASSSLTGKDSPLHF.

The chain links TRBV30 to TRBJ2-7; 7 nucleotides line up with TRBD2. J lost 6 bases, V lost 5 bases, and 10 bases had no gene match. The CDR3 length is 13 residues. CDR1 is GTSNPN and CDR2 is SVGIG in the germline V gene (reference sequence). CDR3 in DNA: TGTGCCTGGGACGGACTAGGGTCGGTCGAGCAGTACTTC. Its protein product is CAWDGLGSVEQYF. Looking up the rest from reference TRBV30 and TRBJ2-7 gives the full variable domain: SQTIHQWPATLVQPVGSPLSLECTVEGTSNPNLYWYRQAAGRGLQLLFYSVGIGQISSEVPQNLSASRPQDRQFILSSKKLLLSDSGFYLCAWDGLGSVEQYFGPGTRLTVT.

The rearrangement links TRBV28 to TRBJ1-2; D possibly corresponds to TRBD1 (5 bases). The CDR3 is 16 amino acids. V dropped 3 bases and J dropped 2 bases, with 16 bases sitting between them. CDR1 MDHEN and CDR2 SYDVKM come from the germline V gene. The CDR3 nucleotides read TGTGCCAGCAGTTTCCCCCGACAGAATTTAAACTATGGCTACACCTTC. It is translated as CASSFPRQNLNYGYTF.